A single sample gave rise to the 32 T cell receptor beta chains below, sequenced in a study of blood T cell repertoires in COVID-19. Here immunoSEQ multiplex PCR was the method, and the copy in TCRdb shows in-frame clones only, minus some. This sample carries roughly 42,000 clones, 65% to 85% of them seen once, and the ten largest clones take 25% to 40%. Sequencing was done on a sample of peripheral blood. Receptor source: a woman of 80 years or more with acute or convalescent COVID-19.

The chain combines TRBV11-2 with TRBJ2-7; 11 bases fit TRBD2. In germline, CDR1 is SGHAT, CDR2 FQNNGV. The CDR3 totals 14 residues. Trimming removed 5 bases from V and 7 bases from J; junction bases left unmatched: 7. The CDR3, as DNA: TGTGCCAGCAGCCTACTAGCGGGAGACGGGGAGCAGTACTTC. It translates to CASSLLAGDGEQYF.

This clone was seen only once. The chain uses TRBV6-5 and TRBJ1-1; 10 bases are a match to TRBD1. Unmatched junction bases numbered 1, after V lost 4 bases and J lost 2 bases. This CDR3 region has 14 residues. Germline-derived CDR1 and CDR2 are MNHEY and SVGAGI. Here the CDR3 reads CASSLTGGNTEAFF. CDR3 bases: TGTGCCAGCAGTTTGACAGGGGGCAACACTGAAGCTTTCTTT.

This chain joins TRBV7-2 and TRBJ2-1; 8 bases agree with TRBD2. The CDR3 consists of 14 residues. V lost 5 bases to trimming and J lost 9 bases; unmatched junction nucleotides: 9. CDR1 and CDR2 (germline): SGHTA, FQGNSA. The chain's CDR3 is CASSPQSGSGEQFF. The CDR3 DNA sequence: TGTGCCAGCAGCCCACAAAGCGGGAGCGGTGAGCAGTTCTTC. Supplemented by reference TRBV7-2 and TRBJ2-1, the full variable domain reads GAGVSQSPSNKVTEKGKDVELRCDPISGHTALYWYRQSLGQGLEFLIYFQGNSAPDKSGLPSDRFSAERTGGSVSTLTIQRTQQEDSAVYLCASSPQSGSGEQFFGPGTRLTVL.

The CDR3 nucleotides are TGTGCCAGCAGCTTACAGCGGGAGGTTCCTCTGACTTTC. Amino acid sequence: CASSLQREVPLTF. The chain is built from TRBV7-8 and TRBJ2-6, with TRBD2 matching over 9 bases. This CDR3 spans 13 amino acids. V trimming: 2 bases; J trimming: 16 bases; junction bases outside the gene matches: 6. Germline CDR1 SGHVS, CDR2 FQNEAQ.

This chain links TRBV7-2 with TRBJ1-2, with 8 bases matching TRBD1. Germline trimming cut 1 base from V and 4 bases from J; bases unmatched to any gene: 11. Germline CDR1 and CDR2: SGHTA and FQGNSA. There are 17 residues in the CDR3. In DNA form, the CDR3 reads TGTGCCAGCAGCTTAGGGGCTCTAGGACAGGGTGTCTATGGCTACACCTTC. Residues: CASSLGALGQGVYGYTF. The variable domain in full, with the rest retrieved from reference TRBV7-2 and TRBJ1-2, is GAGVSQSPSNKVTEKGKDVELRCDPISGHTALYWYRQSLGQGLEFLIYFQGNSAPDKSGLPSDRFSAERTGGSVSTLTIQRTQQEDSAVYLCASSLGALGQGVYGYTFGSGTRLTVV.

This chain connects TRBV30 to TRBJ2-2; TRBD2 matches 13 bases. CDR3 length: 17 amino acids. J was trimmed by 1 base and V by 2 bases; bases with no gene match: 4. The germline CDR1 and CDR2 sequences are GTSNPN and SVGIG (reference sequence). The CDR3 DNA reads TGTGCCTGGAGTAAAGGACTAGCGGGAGTGAACACCGGGGAGCTGTTTTTT. Translating gives CAWSKGLAGVNTGELFF.

This rearrangement joins TRBV7-3 to TRBJ2-5; no clear D gene. From germline, CDR1 is SGHTA and CDR2 FQGTGA. The CDR3 has 14 amino acids. V dropped 2 bases and J dropped 2 bases, with 9 bases sitting between them. The CDR3, as DNA: TGTGCCAGCAGCTTAGGCGGCAGACAAGAGACCCAGTACTTC. Its translation is CASSLGGRQETQYF.

This clone was recorded a few times. V is TRBV18 and J is TRBJ1-1, with TRBD1 matching over 10 bases. The length of the CDR3 is 12 residues. In germline, CDR1 is KGHSH, CDR2 LQKENI. V lost 4 bases to trimming and J lost 9 bases; unmatched junction nucleotides: 2. The CDR3 spells CASSLDRGQAFF. The CDR3 DNA sequence: TGTGCCAGCTCACTAGACAGGGGGCAAGCTTTCTTT.

V gene TRBV7-2 combines with J gene TRBJ1-2; D may be TRBD1 (6 bases). V was pared by 0 bases and J by 4 bases, with 15 bases between. Germline CDR1 and CDR2: SGHTA and FQGNSA. The CDR3 sequence is 16 residues long. The CDR3 region is CASSLAGGGGFYGYTF. The DNA for the CDR3 is TGTGCCAGCAGCTTAGCCGGGGGCGGGGGTTTCTATGGCTACACCTTC.

The V call is TRBV14, the J call TRBJ1-1; no reliable D call. The V gene's germline CDR1 is SGHDN and CDR2 FVKESK. Trimming took 7 bases from V and 1 from J, leaving 10 bases between them. The CDR3 is 13 residues long. The CDR3 region is CASNTVANTEAFF. CDR3 nucleotide sequence: TGTGCCAGCAACACCGTTGCGAACACTGAAGCTTTCTTT.

The rearrangement uses TRBV6-5 and TRBJ1-1, with a tentative D call TRBD1 (5 bases). This CDR3 region has 13 residues. Germline values: CDR1 MNHEY, CDR2 SVGAGI. Trimming removed 7 bases at V and 5 bases at J, with 14 bases between. CDR3 residues: CASKMGQGTEAFF. In nucleotides, the CDR3 is TGTGCCAGCAAGATGGGGCAAGGAACTGAAGCTTTCTTT.

This clone was counted a few times. In the same sample, other DNA sequences code for this CDR3. This chain links TRBV3-1 (or the pseudogene TRBV3-2) with TRBJ1-4, with D possibly being TRBD1 (6 bases). Trimming pared 8 bases from V and 4 bases from J, leaving 8 bases between. Germline CDR1 is LGHDT and CDR2 is YNNKEL (reference sequence). This CDR3 spans 12 amino acids. The chain's CDR3 is CASGQSNEKLFF. CDR3 DNA: TGTGCCAGCGGACAGAGTAATGAAAAACTGTTTTTT.

The chain links TRBV19 to TRBJ2-4; 8 nucleotides match TRBD1. The CDR3 is 13 residues long. After removal of 4 bases from V and 6 bases from J, the junction contained 2 bases not matched to a gene. Germline CDR1 reads LNHDA; CDR2 reads SQIVND (reference sequence). The CDR3 DNA is TGTGCCAGTAGTACAGACAGGGGAAACATTCAGTACTTC. This codes for CASSTDRGNIQYF.

This clone was detected a few times. V and J are TRBV2 and TRBJ1-1, with D perhaps matching TRBD1 (5 bases). The CDR3 extends over 13 amino acids. Per the germline V gene, CDR1 is SNHLY and CDR2 is FYNNEI. CDR3 sequence reads: CAIKQGRGTEAFF. CDR3 in DNA: TGTGCGATCAAGCAAGGAAGGGGCACTGAAGCTTTCTTT.

This clone was observed a single time. The J gene is TRBJ2-3, the V gene TRBV9; 7 bases line up with TRBD2. V dropped 3 bases and J dropped 4; count of bases not matched to a gene: 5. CDR3 length: 14 residues. Per germline, CDR1 SGDLS and CDR2 YYNGEE. The CDR3 spells CASSAGGWSDTQYF. CDR3 nucleotide sequence: TGTGCCAGCAGCGCGGGGGGTTGGTCAGATACGCAGTATTTT.

CDR3 nucleotide sequence: TGTGCCAGCAGGGCTAGCGGGGTCCGGGGTACGCAGTATTTT. It yields the protein CASRASGVRGTQYF. This chain joins TRBV27 and TRBJ2-3; 9 bases fit TRBD2. The ends lost 6 bases at V and 8 bases at J; junction bases unmatched: 9. The CDR3 is 14 amino acids. The germline V gene encodes CDR1 MNHEY and CDR2 SMNVEV (reference sequence).

CDR3 loop: CASSQTTENTEAFF. CDR3 nucleotide sequence: TGTGCCAGCAGCCAAACGACAGAGAACACTGAAGCTTTCTTT. This sequence joins TRBV3-1 (or the pseudogene TRBV3-2) and TRBJ1-1; D possibly corresponds to TRBD1 (5 bases). The CDR3 consists of 14 residues. Germline loops: CDR1 LGHDT, CDR2 YNNKEL (reference sequence). Trimming shortened V by 2 bases and J by 1 base, and 8 bases separated the two germline ends.

The CDR3: CASKLGWGGNQPQHF. CDR3 DNA sequence: TGTGCCAGTAAACTAGGATGGGGAGGCAATCAGCCCCAGCATTTT. The chain links TRBV19 to TRBJ1-5; D call uncertain. CDR3 length equals 15 residues. Deletions cut 7 bases from V and 2 bases from J, with 15 bases between. CDR1 and CDR2 (germline): LNHDA, SQIVND (reference sequence).

About this clone itself: The junction differs from germline at one of its ends, possibly a read error. The chain uses TRBV3-1 (or the pseudogene TRBV3-2) and TRBJ2-3, with TRBD2 identical over 11 bases. The CDR3 sequence is 14 residues long. From germline, CDR1 is LGHDT and CDR2 YNNKEL (reference sequence). CDR3 DNA sequence: TGTGCCAGCAGCCCTGCTAGCGGGAGGACCCTTCAGCTTTTT. Translated, it gives CASSPASGRTLQLF.

This clone showed up just a few times. V gene TRBV30 combines with J gene TRBJ1-5, with 8 bases that match TRBD1. V was clipped by 0 bases and J by 4 bases; unmatched bases: 8. This CDR3 contains 16 residues. Per germline, CDR1 GTSNPN and CDR2 SVGIG (reference sequence). The CDR3: CAWSVGGTGRNQPQHF. The CDR3 bases are TGTGCCTGGAGTGTTGGGGGGACAGGCCGAAATCAGCCCCAGCATTTT.

The rearrangement uses TRBV15 and TRBJ1-1, with D possibly matching TRBD1 (6 bases). Germline V gives CDR1 LNHNV, CDR2 YYDKDF (reference sequence). V lost 2 bases and J 10 bases, leaving 11 bases between the germline ends. CDR3 size: 12 residues. The DNA of the CDR3 is TGTGCCACCAGCAGAATACAGGGTGGAGCTTTCTTT. Its translation is CATSRIQGGAFF.

The count of this clone is one. The rearrangement joins TRBV16 to TRBJ1-1; D may be TRBD1 (5 bases). CDR3 size: 16 residues. V lost 0 bases and J lost 4, with 15 bases in between. The germline CDR1 and CDR2 sequences are KGHSY and FQNENV. CDR3 in amino acids: CASSQSFRVSGTEAFF. The CDR3 region has the DNA TGTGCCAGCAGCCAATCCTTCAGGGTTTCGGGCACTGAAGCTTTCTTT.

The chain uses TRBV7-8 and TRBJ1-2, with 7 nucleotides matching TRBD1. Per germline, CDR1 SGHVS and CDR2 FQNEAQ. The ends lost 1 base at V and 3 bases at J; junction bases unmatched: 5. The CDR3 length is 15 residues. The CDR3 DNA reads TGTGCCAGCAGCTTAGAGACAGGGAGACACTATGGCTACACCTTC. As protein: CASSLETGRHYGYTF.

The V call is TRBV29-1, the J call TRBJ1-1, with 9 bases lining up with TRBD1. J lost 7 bases, V lost 7 bases, and 4 bases had no gene match. CDR1 is SQVTM and CDR2 is ANQGSEA in the germline V gene. CDR3 length: 11 amino acids. In nucleotides, the CDR3 is TGCAGCGCCGGACAGGGGAATGAAGCTTTCTTT. It specifies CSAGQGNEAFF.

This clone turned up a few times. This chain uses TRBV5-4 with TRBJ2-1; 10 bases are shared with TRBD2. CDR3 size: 14 residues. V shed 4 bases, J shed 5 bases, and the junction held 3 bases outside the gene matches. Germline CDR1 reads SGHNT; CDR2 reads YYREEE (reference sequence). For the CDR3, the DNA is TGTGCCAGCAGCCGGACTAGCGGACACAATGAGCAGTTCTTC. Protein: CASSRTSGHNEQFF.

The V gene is TRBV3-1 (or the pseudogene TRBV3-2), the J gene TRBJ1-1; 9 positions match TRBD1. CDR3 length equals 14 residues. Germline loops: CDR1 LGHDT, CDR2 YNNKEL (reference sequence). The trim removed 3 bases at V and 5 bases at J, leaving 4 bases unmatched. CDR3 bases: TGTGCCAGCAGCCAGCCCGGGACAGGGACTGAAGCTTTCTTT. As protein: CASSQPGTGTEAFF.

The chain is built from TRBV30 and TRBJ2-5, with 7 bases aligning to TRBD1. CDR3 length: 14 residues. In germline, CDR1 is GTSNPN, CDR2 SVGIG (reference sequence). J gave up 0 bases and V 3 bases, and 4 bases lay outside the gene matches. CDR3 DNA sequence: TGTGCCTGGAGAACAGGGGTTTACCAAGAGACCCAGTACTTC. Protein product: CAWRTGVYQETQYF.

In DNA form, the CDR3 reads TGTGCCAGCAGCGGGGTTGGGAGGGAGGACATTCAGTACTTC. It translates to CASSGVGREDIQYF. V is TRBV5-4 and J is TRBJ2-4; the match to TRBD2 covers 7 bases. Trimming took 4 bases from V and 8 from J; bases not matched to a gene: 9. Germline loops: CDR1 SGHNT, CDR2 YYREEE (reference sequence). The CDR3 runs to 14 residues.

The CDR3 nucleotides read TGTGCCAGCTCACCACCGGTGGCGGGATGGTCCAATGAGCAGTTCTTC. Translating gives CASSPPVAGWSNEQFF. The J gene is TRBJ2-1, the V gene TRBV18, with TRBD2 as a possible D gene (6 bases). The V gene lost 0 bases and the J gene lost 6 bases, with 15 bases spanning the gap. The V gene's germline CDR1 is KGHSH and CDR2 LQKENI. CDR3 length equals 16 residues. The full variable domain, with the rest looked up from reference TRBV18 and TRBJ2-1, is NAGVMQNPRHLVRRRGQEARLRCSPMKGHSHVYWYRQLPEEGLKFMVYLQKENIIDESGMPKERFSAEFPKEGPSILRIQQVVRGDSAAYFCASSPPVAGWSNEQFFGPGTRLTVL.

This clone was found a few times. The chain carries TRBV6-5 and TRBJ1-5; D is unclear. Per germline, CDR1 MNHEY and CDR2 SVGAGI. The CDR3 runs to 13 residues. The V and J ends lost 5 bases and 0 bases respectively, with 5 bases between them. CDR3 sequence reads: CASSRGSNQPQHF. The DNA for the CDR3 is TGTGCCAGCAGTCGGGGTAGCAATCAGCCCCAGCATTTT.

This chain links TRBV30 with TRBJ1-1; D gene ambiguous. This CDR3 is built from 12 residues. CDR1 is GTSNPN, CDR2 SVGIG, per germline (reference sequence). V lost 7 bases and J 6 bases, leaving 15 bases between the germline ends. CDR3: CAFSRLGAEAFF. CDR3 DNA sequence: TGTGCCTTTTCGAGGCTCGGCGCTGAAGCTTTCTTT.

The chain links TRBV24-1 to TRBJ2-3; D may be TRBD2 (6 bases). The V gene lost 5 bases and the J gene lost 2 bases, with 16 bases spanning the gap. In germline, CDR1 is KGHDR, CDR2 SFDVKD. The CDR3 spans 16 residues. The CDR3 region is CATSASGRGTTDTQYF. The CDR3 DNA reads TGTGCCACCAGTGCCTCGGGGCGGGGAACCACAGATACGCAGTATTTT.